The sequence of this TCR beta chain was determined in a study of blood T cell repertoires in COVID-19. Study-wide background: PBMCs, B-cell-depleted T cells, or T cells provided the cDNA or gDNA that made up the material.

Source study methods: Estimation of nucleated cell counts was performed using reference gene primer amplification. Assay used: immunoSEQ multiplex PCR; TCRdb lists only in-frame clones, some missing. The D gene and trimming were derived from the DNA, and the V and J assignments and clone size from that table. This table has 190,000 or so clones, more than 75% appearing once. The V gene lost 3 bases and the J gene lost 4 bases, with 13 bases spanning the gap. The germline V gene encodes CDR1 LNHDA and CDR2 SQIVND (reference sequence). This CDR3 contains 15 residues. The sequence came from a man aged 35-49 years with active or convalescent COVID-19. The material sequenced was peripheral blood. The V and J genes are TRBV19 and TRBJ2-1; a possible D gene is TRBD2 (6 bases). Written as DNA, the CDR3 is TGTGCCAGTAGTATGCGGGGCCTGGGGTACAATGAGCAGTTCTTC. Translation gives CASSMRGLGYNEQFF.